One and the same sample provided the 2 T cell receptor beta chains below, sequenced in a study of OX40 agonist ivuxolimab in advanced cancers. Generated by immunoSEQ multiplex PCR, the TCRdb table keeps only in-frame clones and is missing some. This table has roughly 100,000 clones, approximately 95% appearing once. This specimen consisted of CD4+ or CD8+ T cells sorted from blood, obtained in a trial of the OX40 agonist ivuxolimab. The receptors were sampled from an adult with an advanced solid tumor such as melanoma, head and neck, liver or kidney cancer.

The rearrangement joins TRBV6-4 to TRBJ1-1; tentative D call: TRBD1 (5 bases). The V end was cut by 6 bases, the J end by 5 bases, with 13 bases between. CDR1 and CDR2 from the germline V gene are MRHNA and SNTAGT. There are 13 residues in the CDR3. CDR3 sequence reads: CASSSHPGTEAFF. The CDR3 DNA reads as TGTGCCAGCAGCTCTCATCCAGGGACTGAAGCTTTCTTT.

This sequence joins TRBV7-9 and TRBJ2-5; D may be TRBD2 (7 bases). The ends were cut back, 1 base at V and 5 bases at J, with 14 bases in the middle. The CDR3 sequence is 15 residues long. Germline-derived CDR1 and CDR2 are SEHNR and FQNEAQ (reference sequence). CDR3 in DNA: TGTGCCAGCAGCTTAGACAGGGAGGGTTACGAGACCCAGTACTTC. Its protein product is CASSLDREGYETQYF.